What follows describes a single T cell receptor (beta chain). Its antigen remains unidentified. The sample originates from a study of T cells after yellow fever vaccination. Study-wide points: Post-booster repertoires again held most primary-vaccination clones (about 95% CD4, 85% to 90% CD8).

Germline assignment: CDR1 SGHAT and CDR2 FQNNGV. Trimming at V came to 5 bases and at J to 0 bases, leaving 9 bases not matched to a gene. This CDR3 is 16 amino acids long. A 5'RACE template-switching step, the method used to make TCR cDNA, added a universal primer site and UMIs. MiXCR, run by TCRdb on the 5' RACE reads, gives a single entry per CDR3 protein. The repertoire holds more than 300,000 distinct CDR3 sequences, approximately 4% seen once, with just under 20% in the top ten. Here the sequenced sample was PBMCs, taken 15 days after the yellow fever booster vaccination. The clonotype originates from a man between 18 and 35 years old who received the YFV17D yellow fever vaccine. The chain recombines TRBV11-2 with TRBJ1-1; 7 bases line up with TRBD1. The CDR3 protein is CASSPFRDSLNTEAFF. In DNA form, the CDR3 reads TGTGCCAGCAGCCCCTTTCGGGACAGCTTGAACACTGAAGCTTTCTTT.